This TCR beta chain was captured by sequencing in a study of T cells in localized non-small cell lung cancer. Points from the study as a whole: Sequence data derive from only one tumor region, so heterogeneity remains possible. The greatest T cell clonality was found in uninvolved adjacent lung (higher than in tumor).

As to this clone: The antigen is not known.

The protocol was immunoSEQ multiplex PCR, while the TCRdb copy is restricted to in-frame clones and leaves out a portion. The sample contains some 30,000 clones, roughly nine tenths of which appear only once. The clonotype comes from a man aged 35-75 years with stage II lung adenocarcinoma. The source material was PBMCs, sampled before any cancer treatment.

The CDR3 protein is CASSYDRGPTPEAFF. As DNA, the CDR3 is TGTGCCAGCAGTTACGACAGGGGCCCGACCCCGGAAGCTTTCTTT. The genes are TRBV6-6 and TRBJ1-1, with TRBD1 matching over 8 bases. Germline V gives CDR1 MNHNY, CDR2 SVGAGI (reference sequence). V lost 2 bases, J lost 8 bases, and 10 bases stayed unmatched. The CDR3 sequence is 15 residues long.